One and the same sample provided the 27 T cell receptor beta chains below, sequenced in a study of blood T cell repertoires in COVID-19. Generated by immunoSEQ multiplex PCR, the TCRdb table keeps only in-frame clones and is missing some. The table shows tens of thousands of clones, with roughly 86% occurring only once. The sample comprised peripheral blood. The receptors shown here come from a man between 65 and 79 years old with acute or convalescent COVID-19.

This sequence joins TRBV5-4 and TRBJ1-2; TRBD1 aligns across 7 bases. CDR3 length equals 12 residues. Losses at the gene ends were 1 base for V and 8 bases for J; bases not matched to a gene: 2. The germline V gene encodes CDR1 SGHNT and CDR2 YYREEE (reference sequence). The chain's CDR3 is CASSLTGEGYTF. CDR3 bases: TGTGCCAGCAGCTTGACAGGGGAGGGCTACACCTTC.

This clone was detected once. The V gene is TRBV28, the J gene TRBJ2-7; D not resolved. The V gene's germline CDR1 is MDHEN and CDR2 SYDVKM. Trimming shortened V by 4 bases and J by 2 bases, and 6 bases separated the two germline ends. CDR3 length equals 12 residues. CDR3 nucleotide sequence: TGTGCCAGCAGTTACACAACCTACGAGCAGTACTTC. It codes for CASSYTTYEQYF.

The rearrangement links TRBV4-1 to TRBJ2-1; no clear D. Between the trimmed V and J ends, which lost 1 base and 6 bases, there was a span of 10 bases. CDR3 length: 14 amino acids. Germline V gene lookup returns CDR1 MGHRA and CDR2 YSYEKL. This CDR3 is CASSQVNSFNEQFF. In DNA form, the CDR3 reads TGCGCCAGCAGCCAAGTTAACAGCTTCAATGAGCAGTTCTTC.

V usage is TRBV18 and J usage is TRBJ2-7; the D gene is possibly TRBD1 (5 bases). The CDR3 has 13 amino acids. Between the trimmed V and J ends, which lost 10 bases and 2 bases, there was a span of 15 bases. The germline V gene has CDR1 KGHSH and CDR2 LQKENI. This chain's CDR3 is CATSEGDPYEQYF. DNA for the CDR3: TGTGCCACCTCGGAAGGGGATCCCTACGAGCAGTACTTC. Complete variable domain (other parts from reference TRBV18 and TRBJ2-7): NAGVMQNPRHLVRRRGQEARLRCSPMKGHSHVYWYRQLPEEGLKFMVYLQKENIIDESGMPKERFSAEFPKEGPSILRIQQVVRGDSAAYFCATSEGDPYEQYFGPGTRLTVT.

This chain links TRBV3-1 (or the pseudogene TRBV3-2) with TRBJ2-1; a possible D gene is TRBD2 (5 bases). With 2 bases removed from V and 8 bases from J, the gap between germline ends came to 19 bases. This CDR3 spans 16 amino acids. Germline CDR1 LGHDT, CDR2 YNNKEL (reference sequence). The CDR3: CASSQSALGPGDEQFF. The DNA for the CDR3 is TGTGCCAGCAGCCAAAGCGCACTAGGCCCTGGGGATGAGCAGTTCTTC.

The CDR3 bases are TGTGCCAGCAGCGCGCAGGGGAACTATGGCTACACCTTC. Protein product: CASSAQGNYGYTF. This chain connects TRBV5-4 to TRBJ1-2; TRBD1 might be the D (6 bases). The CDR3 covers 13 residues. Germline V gene lookup returns CDR1 SGHNT and CDR2 YYREEE (reference sequence). The ends were cut back, 4 bases at V and 2 bases at J, with 9 bases in the middle.

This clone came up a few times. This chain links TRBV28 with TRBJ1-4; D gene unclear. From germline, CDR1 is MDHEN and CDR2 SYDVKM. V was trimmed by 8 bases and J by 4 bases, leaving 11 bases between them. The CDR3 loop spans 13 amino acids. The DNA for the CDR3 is TGTGCCAGCTGCGGTACGGGTAATGAAAAACTGTTTTTT. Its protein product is CASCGTGNEKLFF. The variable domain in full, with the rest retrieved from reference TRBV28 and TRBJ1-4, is DVKVTQSSRYLVKRTGEKVFLECVQDMDHENMFWYRQDPGLGLRLIYFSYDVKMKEKGDIPEGYSVSREKKERFSLILESASTNQTSMYLCASCGTGNEKLFFGSGTQLSVL.

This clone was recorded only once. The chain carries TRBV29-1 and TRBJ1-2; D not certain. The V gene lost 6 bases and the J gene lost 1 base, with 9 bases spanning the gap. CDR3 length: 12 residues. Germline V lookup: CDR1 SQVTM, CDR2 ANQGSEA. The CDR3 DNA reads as TGCAGCGTAGCCGTCCATAACTATGGCTACACCTTC. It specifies CSVAVHNYGYTF.

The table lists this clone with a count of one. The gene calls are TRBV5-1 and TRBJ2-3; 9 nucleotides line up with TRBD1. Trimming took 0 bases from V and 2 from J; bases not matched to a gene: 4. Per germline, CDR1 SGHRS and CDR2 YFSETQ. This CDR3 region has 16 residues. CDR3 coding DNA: TGCGCCAGCAGCTTGGGGGGGACAGGGTTCACAGATACGCAGTATTTT. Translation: CASSLGGTGFTDTQYF. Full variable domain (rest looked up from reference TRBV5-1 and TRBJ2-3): KAGVTQTPRYLIKTRGQQVTLSCSPISGHRSVSWYQQTPGQGLQFLFEYFSETQRNKGNFPGRFSGRQFSNSRSEMNVSTLELGDSALYLCASSLGGTGFTDTQYFGPGTRLTVL.

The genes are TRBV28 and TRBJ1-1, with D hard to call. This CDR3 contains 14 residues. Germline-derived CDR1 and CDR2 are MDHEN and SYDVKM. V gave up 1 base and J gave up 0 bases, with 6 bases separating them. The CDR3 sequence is CASSLLQLNTEAFF. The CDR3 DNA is TGTGCCAGCAGTTTATTACAACTGAACACTGAAGCTTTCTTT.

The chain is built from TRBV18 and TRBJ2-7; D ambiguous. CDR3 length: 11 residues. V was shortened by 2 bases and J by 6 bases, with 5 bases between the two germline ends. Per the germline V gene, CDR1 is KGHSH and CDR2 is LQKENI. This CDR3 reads CASSPEAEQYF. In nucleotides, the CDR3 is TGTGCCAGCTCACCAGAGGCCGAGCAGTACTTC.

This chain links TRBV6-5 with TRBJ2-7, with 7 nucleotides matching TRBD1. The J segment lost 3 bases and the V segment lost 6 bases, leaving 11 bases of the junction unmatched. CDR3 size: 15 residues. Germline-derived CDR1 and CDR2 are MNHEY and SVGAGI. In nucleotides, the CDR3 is TGTGCCAGCAGCAGGACGGGACAGAATGACTACGAGCAGTACTTC. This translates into CASSRTGQNDYEQYF.

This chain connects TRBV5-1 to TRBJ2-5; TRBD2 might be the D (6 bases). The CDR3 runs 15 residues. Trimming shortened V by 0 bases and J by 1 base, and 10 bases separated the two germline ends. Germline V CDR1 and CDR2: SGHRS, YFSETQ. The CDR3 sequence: CASSLAGDLQETQYF. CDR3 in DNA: TGCGCCAGCAGCTTGGCGGGGGACCTCCAAGAGACCCAGTACTTC.

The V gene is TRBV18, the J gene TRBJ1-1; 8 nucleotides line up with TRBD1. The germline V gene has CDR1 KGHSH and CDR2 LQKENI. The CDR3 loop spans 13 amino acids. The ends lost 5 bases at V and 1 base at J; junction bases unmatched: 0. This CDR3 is CASSGQGNTEAFF. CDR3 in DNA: TGTGCCAGCTCAGGACAGGGGAACACTGAAGCTTTCTTT.

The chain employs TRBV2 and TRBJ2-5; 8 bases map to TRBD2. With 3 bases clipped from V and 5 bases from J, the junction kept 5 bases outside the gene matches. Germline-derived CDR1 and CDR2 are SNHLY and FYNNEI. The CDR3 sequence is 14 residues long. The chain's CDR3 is CASSDGRAGETQYF. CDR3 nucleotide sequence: TGTGCCAGCAGTGACGGGAGGGCCGGGGAGACCCAGTACTTC.

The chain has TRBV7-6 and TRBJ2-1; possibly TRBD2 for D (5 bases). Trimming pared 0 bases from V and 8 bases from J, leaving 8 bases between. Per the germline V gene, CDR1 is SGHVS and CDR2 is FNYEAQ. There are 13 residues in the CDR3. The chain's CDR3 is CASSLASVDEQFF. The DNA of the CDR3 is TGTGCCAGCAGCTTAGCTAGCGTCGATGAGCAGTTCTTC.

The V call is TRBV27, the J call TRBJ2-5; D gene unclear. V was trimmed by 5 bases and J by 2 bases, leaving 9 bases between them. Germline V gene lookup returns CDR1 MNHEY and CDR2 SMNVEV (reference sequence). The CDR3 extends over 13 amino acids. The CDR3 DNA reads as TGTGCCAGCAGTAGGCCAGGACAAGAGACCCAGTACTTC. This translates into CASSRPGQETQYF.

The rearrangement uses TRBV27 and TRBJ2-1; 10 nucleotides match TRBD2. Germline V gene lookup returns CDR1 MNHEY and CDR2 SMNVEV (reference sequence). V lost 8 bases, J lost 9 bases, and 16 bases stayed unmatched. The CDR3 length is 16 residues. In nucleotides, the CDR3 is TGTGCCAGCGGGAAAAAAGCGGGGGGGTTCCCCGGTGAGCAGTTCTTC. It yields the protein CASGKKAGGFPGEQFF.

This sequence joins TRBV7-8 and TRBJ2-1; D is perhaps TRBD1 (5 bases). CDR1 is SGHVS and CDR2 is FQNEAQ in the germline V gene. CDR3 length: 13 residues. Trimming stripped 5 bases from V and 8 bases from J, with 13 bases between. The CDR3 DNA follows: TGTGCCAGCAGCACAGGACACGTGGATGAGCAGTTCTTC. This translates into CASSTGHVDEQFF. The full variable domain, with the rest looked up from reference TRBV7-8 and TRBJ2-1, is GAGVSQSPRYKVAKRGQDVALRCDPISGHVSLFWYQQALGQGPEFLTYFQNEAQLDKSGLPSDRFFAERPEGSVSTLKIQRTQQEDSAVYLCASSTGHVDEQFFGPGTRLTVL.

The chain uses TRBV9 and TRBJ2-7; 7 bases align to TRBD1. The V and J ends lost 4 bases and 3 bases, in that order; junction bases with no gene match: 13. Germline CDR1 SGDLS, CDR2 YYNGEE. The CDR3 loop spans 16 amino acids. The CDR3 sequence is CASSPSYRGLVYEQYF. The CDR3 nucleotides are TGTGCCAGCAGCCCTAGCTACAGGGGTCTAGTCTACGAGCAGTACTTC.

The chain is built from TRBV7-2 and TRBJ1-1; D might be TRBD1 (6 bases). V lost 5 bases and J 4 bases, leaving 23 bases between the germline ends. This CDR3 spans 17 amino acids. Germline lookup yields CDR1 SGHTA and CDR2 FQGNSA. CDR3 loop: CASSPRGTGWRGTEAFF. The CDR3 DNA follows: TGTGCCAGCAGCCCTAGGGGAACAGGGTGGAGAGGCACTGAAGCTTTCTTT.

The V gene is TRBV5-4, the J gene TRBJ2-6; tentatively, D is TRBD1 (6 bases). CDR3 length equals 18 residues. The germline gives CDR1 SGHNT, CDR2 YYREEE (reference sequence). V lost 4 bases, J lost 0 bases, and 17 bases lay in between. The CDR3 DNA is TGTGCCAGCAGCCTGGACCCAGGGGTCCACTCTGGGGCCAACGTCCTGACTTTC. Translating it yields CASSLDPGVHSGANVLTF.

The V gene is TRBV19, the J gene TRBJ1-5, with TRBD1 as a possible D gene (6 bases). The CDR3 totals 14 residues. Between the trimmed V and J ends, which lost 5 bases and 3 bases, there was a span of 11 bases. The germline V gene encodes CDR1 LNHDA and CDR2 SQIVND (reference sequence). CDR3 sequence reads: CASSAQGPNQPQHF. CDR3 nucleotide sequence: TGTGCCAGTAGTGCACAGGGCCCCAATCAGCCCCAGCATTTT.

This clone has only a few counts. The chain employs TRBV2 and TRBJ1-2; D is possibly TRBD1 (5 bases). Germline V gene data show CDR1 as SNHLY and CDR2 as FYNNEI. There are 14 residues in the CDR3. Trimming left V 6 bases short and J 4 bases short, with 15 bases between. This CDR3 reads CASSRDSASYGYTF. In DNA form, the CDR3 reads TGTGCCAGCAGCCGGGACTCAGCATCCTATGGCTACACCTTC.

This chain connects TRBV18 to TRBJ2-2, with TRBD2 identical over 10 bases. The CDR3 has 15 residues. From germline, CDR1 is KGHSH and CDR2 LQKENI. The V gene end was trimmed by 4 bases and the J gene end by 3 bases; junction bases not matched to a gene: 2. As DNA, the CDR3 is TGTGCCAGCTCACAGGGACTAGCGTACACCGGGGAGCTGTTTTTT. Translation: CASSQGLAYTGELFF.

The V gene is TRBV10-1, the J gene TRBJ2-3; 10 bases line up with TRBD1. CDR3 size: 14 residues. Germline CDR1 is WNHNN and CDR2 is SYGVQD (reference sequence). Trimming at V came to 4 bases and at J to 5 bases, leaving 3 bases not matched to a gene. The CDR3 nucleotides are TGCGCCAGCAGTGGGACAGGGGGTATAGATACGCAGTATTTT. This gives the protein CASSGTGGIDTQYF.

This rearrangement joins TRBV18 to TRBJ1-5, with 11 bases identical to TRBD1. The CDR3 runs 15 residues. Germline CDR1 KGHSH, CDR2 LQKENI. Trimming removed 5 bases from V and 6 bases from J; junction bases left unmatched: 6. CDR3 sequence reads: CASSGTGGSGQPQHF. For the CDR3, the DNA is TGTGCCAGCTCAGGGACAGGGGGGTCGGGTCAGCCCCAGCATTTT.